The subject of this entry is one TCR beta chain. Its antigen is still unknown. CD4+ T cells that had been cultured provided DNA sequenced with the Oncomine TCR Beta short-read assay. Each CDR3 protein is one row after TCRdb ran MiXCR on the PCR reads. The data contain several thousand distinct CDR3 sequences, roughly 30% of them singletons. The length of the CDR3 is 13 residues. V lost 1 base and J lost 8, with 11 bases in between. Germline values: CDR1 MGHRA, CDR2 YSYEKL. This entry comes from a study of vaccination and CD4 T cells after COVID-19. Across the whole study: With a range of 35 to 161, the median interval from diagnosis to drawing post-COVID samples was roughly 110 days. Whole-study results and caveats: Investigators enrolled relatively few convalescent patients and included no early post-infection timepoints. The study found that a median around 90% of reactive clones in convalescent patients appeared only post-vaccination.

The treatment was: 10-day PBMC culture with coronavirus spike peptide pools or control peptides (ViraFEST assay). The chain recombines TRBV4-1 with TRBJ1-2; D remains ambiguous. This sequence was found in a human donor who had recovered from COVID-19. Here the sequenced sample was CD4+ T cells from blood, cultured in vitro, taken after SARS-CoV-2 vaccination. The CDR3 DNA reads as TGCGCCAGCAGCCAAGGGAAGGGTTTAGGCTACACCTTC. Its translation: CASSQGKGLGYTF.